Below are 24 T cell receptor beta chains sequenced from a single sample in a study of T cells in Graves' hyperthyroidism and ophthalmopathy. The CDR3 regions of TCR beta were amplified from RNA transcripts. The HTBI set primed first-round TCR CDR3 RT-PCR. TCRdb re-analysed the multiplex PCR reads in MiXCR, keeping a single row per CDR3 protein. Here the sample spans 400,000 to 550,000 distinct CDR3 sequences, roughly 24% being singletons. The sample comprised blood. The source of these receptors is a woman aged 25 to 39 with Graves' ophthalmopathy.

This clonotype was seen many times. This sequence joins TRBV11-1 and TRBJ2-7, with D unclear. Germline V gives CDR1 SGHAT, CDR2 FQDESV (reference sequence). The CDR3 has 16 amino acids. The V and J ends lost 3 bases and 1 base respectively, with 16 bases between them. CDR3: CASSLGYSPTSYEQYF. The DNA for the CDR3 is TGTGCCAGCAGCTTGGGGTATTCTCCCACTTCCTACGAGCAGTACTTC.

The chain uses TRBV7-2 and TRBJ2-2, with D perhaps TRBD1 (6 bases). V lost 6 bases and J lost 7, with 12 bases in between. Germline CDR1 reads SGHTA; CDR2 reads FQGNSA. The CDR3 loop spans 13 amino acids. CDR3 residues: CASSQGGYGELFF. The CDR3 DNA reads TGTGCCAGCAGTCAAGGGGGTTACGGGGAGCTGTTTTTT.

This clonotype was detected ten times or more. The V call is TRBV12-3 or TRBV12-4, the J call TRBJ1-1; TRBD1 agrees at 10 bases. Losses at the gene ends were 5 bases for V and 4 bases for J; bases not matched to a gene: 7. The CDR3 spans 15 residues. In DNA form, the CDR3 reads TGTGCCAGCAGTAAGGGACAGGGGATCGGCACTGAAGCTTTCTTT. This sequence encodes CASSKGQGIGTEAFF.

This clonotype was seen repeatedly, ten times or more. This chain links TRBV19 with TRBJ2-2; TRBD2 matches 7 bases. The length of the CDR3 is 15 residues. Germline CDR1 LNHDA, CDR2 SQIVND (reference sequence). V dropped 4 bases and J dropped 2; count of bases not matched to a gene: 4. The CDR3 sequence: CASSTRDYNTGELFF. CDR3 nucleotides: TGTGCCAGTAGTACCCGGGACTATAACACCGGGGAGCTGTTTTTT.

J is TRBJ2-1 and V is TRBV19, with D unclear. Per the germline V gene, CDR1 is LNHDA and CDR2 is SQIVND (reference sequence). The CDR3 length is 11 residues. The germline V and J ends were trimmed by 6 bases and 10 bases, with 10 bases remaining between them. Here the CDR3 DNA reads TGTGCCAGTAGCCCACCCCCCGAGCAGTTCTTC. This sequence encodes CASSPPPEQFF.

This clonotype was recorded at least ten times. The genes are TRBV6-5 and TRBJ2-5, with D perhaps TRBD1 (6 bases). V gave up 4 bases and J gave up 4 bases, with 13 bases separating them. CDR3 length equals 14 residues. CDR1 is MNHEY, CDR2 SVGAGI, per germline. CDR3 sequence: CASSSQLQGETQYF. CDR3 sequence (DNA): TGTGCCAGCAGTTCCCAGCTACAGGGAGAGACCCAGTACTTC.

This clonotype was seen ten or more times. The chain combines TRBV6-1 with TRBJ1-2; TRBD1 matches 9 bases. V was clipped by 5 bases and J by 8 bases; unmatched bases: 9. CDR1 and CDR2 from the germline V gene are MNHNS and SASEGT. CDR3 length equals 14 residues. CDR3 loop: CASSPTGGARGYTF. As DNA, the CDR3 is TGTGCCAGCAGTCCCACAGGGGGCGCGCGGGGCTACACCTTC.

V is TRBV27 and J is TRBJ2-5; a weak D match, TRBD1 (6 bases). The ends were cut back, 0 bases at V and 2 bases at J, with 10 bases in the middle. The CDR3 length is 15 residues. The germline V gene encodes CDR1 MNHEY and CDR2 SMNVEV (reference sequence). The CDR3 DNA follows: TGTGCCAGCAGTTTATCGGGGACACCACAAGAGACCCAGTACTTC. This encodes CASSLSGTPQETQYF.

Ten or more counts support this clonotype. The chain combines TRBV7-6 with TRBJ2-7; 7 bases agree with TRBD1. V shed 5 bases and J 7 bases; nucleotides not matched to a gene: 8. This CDR3 has 13 amino acids. Germline V lookup: CDR1 SGHVS, CDR2 FNYEAQ. In DNA, the CDR3 is TGTGCCAGCAGCCCGGGGACAGCCCATGAGCAGTACTTC. Translation gives CASSPGTAHEQYF.

The chain employs TRBV7-8 and TRBJ1-1, with D possibly matching TRBD1 (5 bases). This CDR3 has 13 amino acids. Germline loops: CDR1 SGHVS, CDR2 FQNEAQ. V was trimmed by 1 base and J by 8 bases, leaving 11 bases between them. The CDR3 here is CASSLGREREAFF. CDR3 in DNA: TGTGCCAGCAGCTTAGGCAGGGAGAGGGAAGCTTTCTTT.

Comments on this clonotype: One end of the junction is discordant with germline, which a read error may explain. This CDR3 is CASTPPKGRGNTGELSF. CDR3 nucleotide sequence: TGTGCCAGCACCCCCCCCAAGGGTCGGGGTAACACCGGGGAGCTGTCTTTT. The genes are TRBV28 and TRBJ2-2, with a weak D call TRBD2 (5 bases). The CDR3 extends over 17 amino acids. Germline values: CDR1 MDHEN, CDR2 SYDVKM. The full variable domain, its missing parts supplied by reference TRBV28 and TRBJ2-2, is DVKVTQSSRYLVKRTGEKVFLECVQDMDHENMFWYRQDPGLGLRLIYFSYDVKMKEKGDIPEGYSVSREKKERFSLILESASTNQTSMYLCASTPPKGRGNTGELSFGEGSRLTVL.

This clonotype was counted at least ten times. The rearrangement uses TRBV25-1 and TRBJ1-2; no firm D call. The CDR3 length is 14 residues. V was pared by 0 bases and J by 4 bases, with 9 bases between. Germline V gene sequence: CDR1 MGHDK, CDR2 SYGVNS. In nucleotides, the CDR3 is TGTGCCAGCAGTGAATATACAGATAGCTATGGCTACACCTTC. Its protein product is CASSEYTDSYGYTF.

This clonotype appeared many times. The chain is built from TRBV11-2 and TRBJ2-7; D is undetermined. The CDR3 covers 15 residues. From germline, CDR1 is SGHAT and CDR2 FQNNGV. V gave up 2 bases and J gave up 3 bases, with 14 bases separating them. CDR3 region: CASSLLILGYYEQYF. CDR3 nucleotide sequence: TGTGCCAGCAGCTTATTGATCTTGGGGTACTACGAGCAGTACTTC.

This clonotype was detected ten times or more. V usage is TRBV7-2 and J usage is TRBJ1-3, with D unclear. The CDR3 contains 13 residues. V lost 7 bases and J 2 bases, leaving 9 bases between the germline ends. Germline CDR1 and CDR2: SGHTA and FQGNSA. CDR3 in amino acids: CASNRDAGNTIYF. CDR3 in DNA: TGTGCCAGCAATAGGGATGCTGGAAACACCATATATTTT. Using reference TRBV7-2 and TRBJ1-3 for the parts outside the CDR3, the full variable domain is GAGVSQSPSNKVTEKGKDVELRCDPISGHTALYWYRQSLGQGLEFLIYFQGNSAPDKSGLPSDRFSAERTGGSVSTLTIQRTQQEDSAVYLCASNRDAGNTIYFGEGSWLTVV.

This clonotype was recorded many times. This chain joins TRBV6-2 or TRBV6-3 and TRBJ1-2; D not certain. Germline CDR1 reads MNHEY; CDR2 reads SVGEGT. V gave up 2 bases and J gave up 7 bases, with 5 bases separating them. The CDR3 consists of 11 residues. The CDR3 region has the DNA TGTGCCAGCAGTTACCAGGCTGGCTACACCTTC. It specifies CASSYQAGYTF.

Many counts were recorded for this clonotype. V usage is TRBV6-5 and J usage is TRBJ1-5; a possible D gene is TRBD1 (5 bases). Germline values: CDR1 MNHEY, CDR2 SVGAGI. The CDR3 covers 15 residues. V was clipped by 4 bases and J by 6 bases, with 16 bases between them. CDR3 DNA sequence: TGTGCCAGCAGTTCAGGACCGTCGGGGGTTCAGCCCCAGCATTTT. Encoded protein: CASSSGPSGVQPQHF.

This clonotype has at least ten counts. The chain has TRBV27 and TRBJ2-7; the D gene is possibly TRBD1 (6 bases). The CDR3 length is 14 residues. The V gene lost 8 bases and the J gene lost 1 base, with 15 bases spanning the gap. Germline CDR1 is MNHEY and CDR2 is SMNVEV (reference sequence). DNA for the CDR3: TGTGCCAGCGGTATTTCGGACAGTTCCTACGAGCAGTACTTC. Its protein is CASGISDSSYEQYF.

The rearrangement links TRBV6-1 to TRBJ2-7; 13 bases map to TRBD2. V lost 5 bases and J lost 2; bases outside the gene matches: 6. Germline loops: CDR1 MNHNS, CDR2 SASEGT. The CDR3 spans 16 residues. CDR3 nucleotides: TGTGCCAGCAGTCCCGGGACTAGCGGGATAACCTACGAGCAGTACTTC. This translates into CASSPGTSGITYEQYF.

In this sample, this clonotype turned up a few times. The chain employs TRBV4-1 and TRBJ2-5; D might be TRBD2 (5 bases). V lost 4 bases and J 5 bases, leaving 14 bases between the germline ends. Germline V gene sequence: CDR1 MGHRA, CDR2 YSYEKL. This CDR3 is built from 14 residues. The CDR3 region is CASSPWTARETQYF. In DNA, the CDR3 is TGCGCCAGCAGCCCCTGGACTGCTCGGGAGACCCAGTACTTC.

This clonotype was counted between two and nine times. The junction does not match germline at one end; this may be a read error. The rearrangement uses TRBV20-1 and TRBJ2-7, with D uncertain. The CDR3 length is 11 residues. Germline CDR1 is DFQATT and CDR2 is SNEGSKA (reference sequence). CDR3 loop: CSAPQGLLQFF. The CDR3 DNA reads TGCAGTGCCCCTCAAGGGCTCCTACAATTCTTC.

This clonotype turned up a few times. The CDR3 spells CASSQLAGELSGANVLTF. CDR3 DNA: TGCGCCAGCAGCCAGCTAGCGGGTGAGCTCTCTGGGGCCAACGTCCTGACTTTC. The V gene is TRBV4-1, the J gene TRBJ2-6, with 8 bases fitting TRBD2. The CDR3 is 18 amino acids. The V gene end was trimmed by 3 bases and the J gene end by 0 bases; junction bases not matched to a gene: 7. Germline V gives CDR1 MGHRA, CDR2 YSYEKL.

Of note for this clonotype: Its ends do not fully match the called genes, so a read error is possible. The chain carries TRBV9 and TRBJ1-1; D is possibly TRBD1 (5 bases). CDR1 is SGDLS, CDR2 YYNGEE, per germline. The CDR3 sequence is 13 residues long. This CDR3 reads CANSVAPTAEAFF. The CDR3 DNA reads TGTGCCAACAGCGTAGCTCCGACAGCCGAAGCTTTCTTT. Complete variable domain (other parts from reference TRBV9 and TRBJ1-1): DSGVTQTPKHLITATGQRVTLRCSPRSGDLSVYWYQQSLDQGLQFLIQYYNGEERAKGNILERFSAQQFPDLHSELNLSSLELGDSALYFCANSVAPTAEAFFGQGTRLTVV.

This clonotype was seen ten or more times. This sequence joins TRBV4-3 and TRBJ1-2; D gene ambiguous. This CDR3 comprises 13 residues. Germline CDR1 and CDR2: LGHNA and YSLEER. The V end lost 0 bases, the J end lost 3 bases, and 5 bases lay between the germline ends. The CDR3 region is CASSQEAYYGYTF. The CDR3, as DNA: TGCGCCAGCAGCCAAGAGGCTTACTATGGCTACACCTTC.

This chain uses TRBV15 with TRBJ2-7; possibly TRBD1 for D (6 bases). Germline CDR1 reads LNHNV; CDR2 reads YYDKDF (reference sequence). CDR3 length: 17 residues. V lost 1 base to trimming and J lost 2 bases, with 18 bases between them. CDR3 sequence (DNA): TGTGCCACCAGCAGAGTATTTGTGGCAGGGGCTCCCTACGAGCAGTACTTC. Its translation is CATSRVFVAGAPYEQYF. The full variable domain, its missing parts supplied by reference TRBV15 and TRBJ2-7, is DAMVIQNPRYQVTQFGKPVTLSCSQTLNHNVMYWYQQKSSQAPKLLFHYYDKDFNNEADTPDNFQSRRPNTSFCFLDIRSPGLGDTAMYLCATSRVFVAGAPYEQYFGPGTRLTVT.